The 23 T cell receptor beta chains below all came from one sample that was sequenced in a study of T cell responses to AZD1222 COVID-19 vaccine. The repertoire was sequenced with immunoSEQ multiplex PCR; TCRdb's copy has only in-frame clones and lacks some. The repertoire holds about 89,000 clones, with over 80% as singletons. The source was peripheral blood, collected 28 days after the second AZD1222 dose. The receptors shown here come from an adult who received the AZD1222 COVID-19 vaccine.

This clone showed up just once. This chain joins TRBV19 and TRBJ1-2; 10 bases are a match to TRBD1. J gave up 3 bases and V 6 bases, and 13 bases lay outside the gene matches. CDR1 LNHDA and CDR2 SQIVND come from the germline V gene (reference sequence). The CDR3 totals 17 residues. The CDR3 here is CASSSRDRGFYDYGYTF. In DNA, the CDR3 is TGTGCCAGTAGCAGCCGGGACAGGGGATTTTATGACTATGGCTACACCTTC.

This chain links TRBV28 with TRBJ1-3, with 9 bases identical to TRBD1. This CDR3 spans 16 amino acids. Germline values: CDR1 MDHEN, CDR2 SYDVKM. The junction had 7 bases not matched to a gene; V was cut back by 6 bases and J by 1 base. The CDR3 region is CASRSSGQGSGNTIYF. CDR3 in DNA: TGTGCCAGCAGATCCTCCGGACAGGGGTCTGGAAACACCATATATTTT.

The J gene is TRBJ2-1, the V gene TRBV28; weak D call: TRBD2 (6 bases). Trimming removed 2 bases from V and 13 bases from J, with 9 bases in between. Germline V gene data show CDR1 as MDHEN and CDR2 as SYDVKM. CDR3 size: 11 residues. CDR3 loop: CASSLAGPQFF. As DNA, the CDR3 is TGTGCCAGCAGTTTAGCGGGACCTCAGTTCTTC.

This sequence joins TRBV9 and TRBJ1-5; D is unclear. Germline CDR1 reads SGDLS; CDR2 reads YYNGEE. With 0 bases removed from V and 1 base from J, the gap between germline ends came to 8 bases. CDR3 size: 15 residues. CDR3 sequence (DNA): TGTGCCAGCAGCGTAGCGGGGTTGAGCAATCAGCCCCAGCATTTT. Its protein is CASSVAGLSNQPQHF.

The V and J genes are TRBV18 and TRBJ1-4, with D perhaps TRBD1 (6 bases). V was shortened by 3 bases and J by 6 bases, with 11 bases between the two germline ends. Germline CDR1 and CDR2: KGHSH and LQKENI. This CDR3 is 14 amino acids long. The CDR3 loop is CASSPGGPDEKLFF. The CDR3 coding sequence is TGTGCCAGCTCACCCGGGGGGCCGGATGAAAAACTGTTTTTT.

J is TRBJ2-7 and V is TRBV29-1, with 7 nucleotides matching TRBD2. Trimming at V came to 4 bases and at J to 4 bases, leaving 7 bases not matched to a gene. The CDR3 sequence is 13 residues long. Looked up from germline, CDR1 is SQVTM and CDR2 is ANQGSEA. CDR3 in amino acids: CSVVAGDAYEQYF. CDR3 sequence (DNA): TGCAGCGTTGTTGCGGGAGACGCTTACGAGCAGTACTTC.

This clone has a handful of counts. This chain links TRBV18 with TRBJ1-1; possible D gene TRBD1, 5 bases. CDR3 size: 14 residues. CDR1 KGHSH and CDR2 LQKENI come from the germline V gene. V lost 5 bases, J lost 2 bases, and 12 bases lay in between. The CDR3 reads CASSFAGRNTEAFF. CDR3 DNA sequence: TGTGCCAGCTCATTCGCAGGGAGAAACACTGAAGCTTTCTTT.

V and J are TRBV18 and TRBJ2-1; no reliable D call. V lost 8 bases, J lost 5 bases, and 16 bases lay in between. The CDR3 length is 14 residues. Germline V lookup: CDR1 KGHSH, CDR2 LQKENI. The CDR3 loop is CASHVKHNDNEQFF. CDR3 DNA: TGTGCCAGCCACGTAAAGCACAACGACAATGAGCAGTTCTTC.

This clone was detected ten times or more. The rearrangement links TRBV27 to TRBJ1-4; TRBD1 might be the D (5 bases). V lost 1 base, J lost 10 bases, and 10 bases lay in between. CDR3 length: 13 residues. CDR1 and CDR2 from the germline V gene are MNHEY and SMNVEV (reference sequence). CDR3 in DNA: TGTGCCAGCAGTTTATGGGGGAACGGAAAACTGTTTTTT. It specifies CASSLWGNGKLFF.

The genes are TRBV6-4 and TRBJ1-1, with TRBD1 identical over 7 bases. CDR1 and CDR2 (germline): MRHNA, SNTAGT. With 6 bases clipped from V and 5 bases from J, the junction kept 18 bases outside the gene matches. The CDR3 is 17 residues long. CDR3 sequence reads: CASSGTRSGDRDTEAFF. CDR3 in DNA: TGTGCCAGCAGCGGGACGAGATCCGGAGACAGGGATACTGAAGCTTTCTTT.

This sequence joins TRBV13 and TRBJ2-7; D unclear. Germline V lookup: CDR1 PRHDT, CDR2 FYEKMQ (reference sequence). V lost 1 base, J lost 0 bases, and 10 bases lay in between. The CDR3 is made up of 15 amino acids. The CDR3 region has the DNA TGTGCCAGCAGCTTAGAGAGCAGGAGCTCCTACGAGCAGTACTTC. This sequence encodes CASSLESRSSYEQYF. The full variable domain, with the rest looked up from reference TRBV13 and TRBJ2-7, is AAGVIQSPRHLIKEKRETATLKCYPIPRHDTVYWYQQGPGQDPQFLISFYEKMQSDKGSIPDRFSAQQFSDYHSELNMSSLELGDSALYFCASSLESRSSYEQYFGPGTRLTVT.

The table lists this clone with a count of one. CDR3 in amino acids: CASSPSSGRANEQYF. CDR3 coding DNA: TGTGCCAGCAGCCCTTCTAGCGGGAGGGCCAACGAGCAGTACTTC. The V gene is TRBV11-2, the J gene TRBJ2-7; 12 bases fit TRBD2. CDR3 length equals 15 residues. The germline gives CDR1 SGHAT, CDR2 FQNNGV. V trimming: 5 bases; J trimming: 5 bases; junction bases outside the gene matches: 7. The variable domain in full, with the rest retrieved from reference TRBV11-2 and TRBJ2-7, is EAGVAQSPRYKIIEKRQSVAFWCNPISGHATLYWYQQILGQGPKLLIQFQNNGVVDDSQLPKDRFSAERLKGVDSTLKIQPAKLEDSAVYLCASSPSSGRANEQYFGPGTRLTVT.

CDR3 sequence (DNA): TGTGCCAGCAGCTTAGGGGGACGGGGTAGCACTGAAGCTTTCTTT. It is translated as CASSLGGRGSTEAFF. The V gene is TRBV7-9, the J gene TRBJ1-1; maybe TRBD1 (5 bases). The length of the CDR3 is 15 residues. Germline assignment: CDR1 SEHNR and CDR2 FQNEAQ (reference sequence). The V end was cut by 1 base, the J end by 4 bases, with 13 bases between.

In its sample, this clone was seen once. The chain couples TRBV20-1 to TRBJ2-1; D tentatively fits TRBD1 or TRBD2 (6 bases each). Trimming pared 3 bases from V and 14 bases from J, leaving 8 bases between. The CDR3 totals 9 residues. The germline V gene has CDR1 DFQATT and CDR2 SNEGSKA (reference sequence). The CDR3 is CSAREGEFF. In DNA, the CDR3 is TGCAGTGCTAGGGAGGGGGAGTTCTTC.

The rearrangement links TRBV28 to TRBJ1-5; unclear D gene. The CDR3 has 12 amino acids. Germline V CDR1 and CDR2: MDHEN, SYDVKM. The V end was cut by 9 bases, the J end by 4 bases, with 10 bases between. The CDR3 reads CASHPLNQPQHF. CDR3 in DNA: TGTGCCAGTCACCCACTAAATCAGCCCCAGCATTTT.

The chain has TRBV5-4 and TRBJ2-1, with 10 positions matching TRBD2. The CDR3 has 15 amino acids. Per the germline V gene, CDR1 is SGHNT and CDR2 is YYREEE (reference sequence). Trimming took 0 bases from V and 8 from J; bases not matched to a gene: 5. CDR3 sequence reads: CASSLASGGADEQFF. CDR3 coding DNA: TGTGCCAGCAGCTTGGCAAGCGGGGGGGCCGATGAGCAGTTCTTC.

This chain uses TRBV30 with TRBJ1-2; D unclear. Trimming stripped 1 base from V and 7 bases from J, with 13 bases between. Germline assignment: CDR1 GTSNPN and CDR2 SVGIG (reference sequence). This CDR3 contains 13 residues. This CDR3 is CAWSALGSSGYTF. The CDR3 nucleotides read TGTGCCTGGAGTGCTTTGGGGTCCAGTGGCTACACCTTC.

This chain joins TRBV15 and TRBJ1-3; TRBD1 might be the D (5 bases). Between the trimmed V and J ends, which lost 0 bases and 4 bases, there was a span of 10 bases. This CDR3 has 15 residues. The germline CDR1 and CDR2 sequences are LNHNV and YYDKDF (reference sequence). The DNA of the CDR3 is TGTGCCACCAGCAGAGAGGGGGTGTGGGGAAACACCATATATTTT. Amino acid sequence: CATSREGVWGNTIYF.

The V and J genes are TRBV29-1 and TRBJ2-7; 11 bases are shared with TRBD1. With V trimmed by 3 bases and J by 6 bases, 4 bases remained unmatched. The CDR3 consists of 13 residues. CDR1 and CDR2 from the germline V gene are SQVTM and ANQGSEA. CDR3 in amino acids: CSVEGQGVPEQYF. The CDR3 DNA follows: TGCAGCGTTGAGGGACAGGGGGTTCCCGAGCAGTACTTC.

The chain carries TRBV19 and TRBJ1-4; 7 bases are a match to TRBD1. There are 13 residues in the CDR3. Germline V lookup: CDR1 LNHDA, CDR2 SQIVND (reference sequence). V was clipped by 6 bases and J by 7 bases; unmatched bases: 5. DNA of the CDR3: TGTGCCAGTAGGCGACAGGGTCTTGAAAAACTGTTTTTT. Protein sequence: CASRRQGLEKLFF. The full variable domain, in which reference TRBV19 and TRBJ1-4 provide the parts outside the CDR3, is DGGITQSPKYLFRKEGQNVTLSCEQNLNHDAMYWYRQDPGQGLRLIYYSQIVNDFQKGDIAEGYSVSREKKESFPLTVTSAQKNPTAFYLCASRRQGLEKLFFGSGTQLSVL.

V usage is TRBV9 and J usage is TRBJ2-2, with 8 bases lining up with TRBD2. The length of the CDR3 is 15 residues. From germline, CDR1 is SGDLS and CDR2 YYNGEE. V gave up 0 bases and J gave up 6 bases; unmatched junction bases: 4. This CDR3 reads CASSVEGLVSGELFF. The CDR3 region has the DNA TGTGCCAGCAGCGTAGAGGGACTAGTGTCCGGGGAGCTGTTTTTT.

This chain uses TRBV9 with TRBJ2-3; D is uncertain. CDR3 size: 13 residues. The ends were cut back, 4 bases at V and 7 bases at J, with 13 bases in the middle. CDR1 SGDLS and CDR2 YYNGEE come from the germline V gene. CDR3 nucleotides: TGTGCCAGCAGCCGCACGGGTTCATATACGCAGTATTTT. Translating gives CASSRTGSYTQYF.

The rearrangement joins TRBV10-2 to TRBJ2-7; D not certain. Germline CDR1 reads WSHSY; CDR2 reads SAAADI. This CDR3 comprises 13 residues. V was shortened by 8 bases and J by 5 bases, with 16 bases between the two germline ends. CDR3 DNA sequence: TGCGCCAGCGGAGACCAGAGCCTCCACGAGCAGTACTTC. Protein: CASGDQSLHEQYF.